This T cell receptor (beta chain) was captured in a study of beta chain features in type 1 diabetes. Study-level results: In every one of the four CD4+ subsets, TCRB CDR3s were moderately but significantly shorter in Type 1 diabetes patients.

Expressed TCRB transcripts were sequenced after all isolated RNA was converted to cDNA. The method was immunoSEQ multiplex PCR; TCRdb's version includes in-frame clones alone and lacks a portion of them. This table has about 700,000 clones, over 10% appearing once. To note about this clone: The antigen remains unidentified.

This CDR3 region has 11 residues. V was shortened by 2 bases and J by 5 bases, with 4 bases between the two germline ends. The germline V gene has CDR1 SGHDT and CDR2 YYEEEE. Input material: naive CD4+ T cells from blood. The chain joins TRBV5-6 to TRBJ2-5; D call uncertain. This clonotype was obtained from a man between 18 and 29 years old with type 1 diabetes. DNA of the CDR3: TGTGCCAGCAGCTTTAGCGAGACCCAGTACTTC. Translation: CASSFSETQYF.